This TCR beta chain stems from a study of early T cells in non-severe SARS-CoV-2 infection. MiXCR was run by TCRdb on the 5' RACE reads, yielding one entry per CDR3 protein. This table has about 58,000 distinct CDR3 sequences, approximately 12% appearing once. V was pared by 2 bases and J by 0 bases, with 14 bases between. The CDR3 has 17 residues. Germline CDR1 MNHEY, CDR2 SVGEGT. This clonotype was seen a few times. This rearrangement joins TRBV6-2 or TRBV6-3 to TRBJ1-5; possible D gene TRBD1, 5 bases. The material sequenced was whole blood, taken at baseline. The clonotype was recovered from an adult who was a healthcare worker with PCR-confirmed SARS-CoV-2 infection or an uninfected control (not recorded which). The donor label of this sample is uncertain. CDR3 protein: CASSYKGTGSSNQPQHF. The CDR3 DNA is TGTGCCAGCAGTTACAAGGGCACAGGTTCTAGCAATCAGCCCCAGCATTTT.